This passage covers 9 T cell receptor beta chains from one sample sequenced in a study of OX40 agonist ivuxolimab in advanced cancers. Assay: immunoSEQ multiplex PCR; the TCRdb copy retains only in-frame clones and omits some. The sample contains about 90,000 clones, 80% to 90% of which appear only once. The source material was CD4+ or CD8+ T cells sorted from blood, sampled in a trial of the OX40 agonist ivuxolimab. The receptors here all came from an adult with an advanced solid tumor such as melanoma, head and neck, liver or kidney cancer.

The chain combines TRBV7-9 with TRBJ2-1; tentatively, D is TRBD2 (5 bases). Per the germline V gene, CDR1 is SEHNR and CDR2 is FQNEAQ (reference sequence). The CDR3 covers 12 residues. V gave up 8 bases and J gave up 8 bases, with 13 bases separating them. The chain's CDR3 is CASEGQEYEQFF. The CDR3 bases are TGTGCCAGCGAGGGCCAGGAGTATGAGCAGTTCTTC. Variable domain in full (rest from reference TRBV7-9 and TRBJ2-1): DTGVSQNPRHKITKRGQNVTFRCDPISEHNRLYWYRQTLGQGPEFLTYFQNEAQLEKSRLLSDRFSAERPKGSFSTLEIQRTEQGDSAMYLCASEGQEYEQFFGPGTRLTVL.

This chain connects TRBV5-4 to TRBJ2-7; 7 bases agree with TRBD2. V was pared by 1 base and J by 9 bases, with 13 bases of the junction left unmatched. Germline V CDR1 and CDR2: SGHNT, YYREEE (reference sequence). CDR3 length equals 15 residues. CDR3 amino acids: CASSLLLADQLGQYF. Here the CDR3 DNA reads TGTGCCAGCAGCTTGCTGCTAGCGGACCAATTGGGGCAGTACTTC.

The J gene is TRBJ1-2, the V gene TRBV19; 9 bases map to TRBD1. The CDR3 is 13 amino acids. Trimming cost V 7 bases and J 7 bases; bases outside gene matches: 7. CDR1 is LNHDA, CDR2 SQIVND, per germline (reference sequence). The CDR3 DNA follows: TGTGCCAGTAACCGGGGACAGGGAATTGGCTACACCTTC. As protein: CASNRGQGIGYTF.

The chain carries TRBV13 and TRBJ2-1, with TRBD1 identical over 10 bases. V trimming: 6 bases; J trimming: 4 bases; junction bases outside the gene matches: 3. The length of the CDR3 is 14 residues. Germline CDR1 and CDR2: PRHDT and FYEKMQ (reference sequence). DNA of the CDR3: TGTGCCAGCAGGCCGGGACAGGGGTACAATGAGCAGTTCTTC. It translates to CASRPGQGYNEQFF.

The rearrangement links TRBV9 to TRBJ2-3, with a weak D call TRBD1 (5 bases). This CDR3 spans 15 amino acids. Germline V gene data show CDR1 as SGDLS and CDR2 as YYNGEE. Trimming took off 0 bases at V and 0 bases at J, with 8 bases between the two ends. The CDR3: CASSVDAGSTDTQYF. The CDR3 DNA sequence: TGTGCCAGCAGCGTAGACGCAGGGAGCACAGATACGCAGTATTTT.

The chain links TRBV11-3 to TRBJ1-1, with D tentatively TRBD1 (5 bases). V was shortened by 8 bases and J by 9 bases, with 16 bases between the two germline ends. Germline V lookup: CDR1 SGHNT, CDR2 YENEEA. The CDR3 is made up of 12 amino acids. CDR3 sequence (DNA): TGTGCCAGCTCGAGGGTTGCAGGGAAAGCTTTCTTT. This gives the protein CASSRVAGKAFF.

This clone is a singleton in its sample. The junction departs from the called germline gene at one end, perhaps through a read error. The chain uses TRBV28 and TRBJ1-1; 9 positions match TRBD1. Germline assignment: CDR1 MDHEN and CDR2 SYDVKM. CDR3 size: 16 residues. CDR3 loop: CASNLQGARRWTEAFF. Here the CDR3 DNA reads TGTGCCAGCAATTTACAGGGGGCGCGGAGGTGGACTGAAGCTTTCTTT.

The CDR3 DNA follows: TGCGCCAGCAGCCAAGTACCAGGGGCTGGCTACACCTTC. It specifies CASSQVPGAGYTF. The chain uses TRBV4-1 and TRBJ1-2, with D perhaps matching TRBD1 (6 bases). V was pared by 1 base and J by 7 bases, with 10 bases between. Germline CDR1 is MGHRA and CDR2 is YSYEKL. CDR3 length equals 13 residues.

V gene TRBV6-8 combines with J gene TRBJ2-7, with 11 bases fitting TRBD1. Germline CDR1 and CDR2: MNHGY and SAAAGT. This CDR3 comprises 16 residues. Trimming took 5 bases from V and 3 from J; bases not matched to a gene: 9. The CDR3 DNA reads TGTGCCAGCAGTCTCACTGGACAGGGGGCGGACTACGAGCAGTACTTC. Residues: CASSLTGQGADYEQYF.